This TCR beta chain is from a study of spatial heterogeneity in lung cancer. Study-level information: The study consistently detected more beta-chain than alpha-chain sequences. Raw sequencing reads included, on average, more than ten appearances of each unique TCR and UMI combination. Study results and caveats: Circulating ubiquitous expanded tumor TCRs were observed more frequently at resection than at follow-up.

One entry per CDR3 protein, called by TCRdb with MiXCR from the 5' RACE reads. The data contain approximately 49,000 distinct CDR3 sequences, 5.3% of them singletons. Time point here: sample taken at primary tumor resection. Tumor, nontumor lung or frozen PBMC supplied whole RNA, sequenced without sorting. The donor population consisted of approximately 79 patients with untreated, early-stage non-small cell lung cancer. Germline V lookup: CDR1 SEHNR, CDR2 FQNEAQ (reference sequence). Trimming removed 5 bases at V and 6 bases at J, with 11 bases between. The CDR3 is 13 amino acids. This clonotype was detected ten times or more. Antigen specificity is unknown.

The sample consisted of PBMCs, taken at surgery. The source of this sequence is a male donor with early-stage non-small cell lung cancer. V is TRBV7-9 and J is TRBJ2-1; possible D gene TRBD1, 6 bases. The CDR3 loop reads CASSPPRGNEQFF. The CDR3 DNA follows: TGTGCCAGCAGCCCACCCAGGGGCAATGAGCAGTTCTTC.